The 22 T cell receptor beta chains below all came from one sample that was sequenced in a study of shared clonotypes between healthy human individuals. Only in-frame clones appear in the TCRdb table, and some are missing; sequencing was by immunoSEQ multiplex PCR. The sample includes around 510,000 clones, 90% to 97% of them seen just once. Sequences were obtained from naive CD4+ T cells sorted from blood. Subset in this sample: CD45RA+ positively selected. The receptors were sampled from a woman under 40 in good health.

The chain has TRBV28 and TRBJ1-2; 12 bases align to TRBD1. V lost 3 bases and J lost 4; bases outside the gene matches: 6. The CDR3 loop spans 16 amino acids. The germline V gene encodes CDR1 MDHEN and CDR2 SYDVKM. The CDR3 spells CASSLGTGGDRYGYTF. The DNA for the CDR3 is TGTGCCAGCAGTTTGGGGACAGGGGGCGATCGCTATGGCTACACCTTC.

In the case of this clone: Other DNA variants within this sample encode the same CDR3. V is TRBV11-2 and J is TRBJ2-1; a weak D match, TRBD2 (6 bases). V was clipped by 4 bases and J by 7 bases, with 11 bases between them. From germline, CDR1 is SGHAT and CDR2 FQNNGV. The CDR3 is 13 amino acids. CDR3 loop: CASSSGLTNEQFF. The CDR3, as DNA: TGTGCCAGCAGCTCGGGACTGACTAATGAGCAGTTCTTC.

The V call is TRBV2, the J call TRBJ2-3; D unresolved. V shed 6 bases and J shed 5 bases, with 15 bases lying between them. This CDR3 contains 14 residues. Germline CDR1 SNHLY, CDR2 FYNNEI. CDR3 sequence reads: CASRPKGVGDTQYF. CDR3 bases: TGTGCCAGCAGACCGAAAGGTGTAGGAGATACGCAGTATTTT. Based on the CDR3 plus reference TRBV2 and TRBJ2-3, the full variable domain is EPEVTQTPSHQVTQMGQEVILRCVPISNHLYFYWYRQILGQKVEFLVSFYNNEISEKSEIFDDQFSVERPDGSNFTLKIRSTKLEDSAMYFCASRPKGVGDTQYFGPGTRLTVL.

V is TRBV28 and J is TRBJ2-7, with D unresolved. V lost 11 bases and J 3 bases, leaving 29 bases between the germline ends. From germline, CDR1 is MDHEN and CDR2 SYDVKM. CDR3 length equals 17 residues. CDR3: CAEPAAGPGRFIYEQYF. The DNA of the CDR3 is TGTGCCGAACCAGCAGCCGGACCCGGACGGTTCATCTACGAGCAGTACTTC.

The chain is built from TRBV10-3 and TRBJ2-7; 11 nucleotides align to TRBD2. V lost 2 bases and J lost 4; bases outside the gene matches: 10. The germline CDR1 and CDR2 sequences are ENHRY and SYGVKD. CDR3 size: 17 residues. The CDR3 DNA follows: TGTGCCATCAGTGAGGGTCTTTCCTCTAGCGGGAGGTACGAGCAGTACTTC. This sequence encodes CAISEGLSSSGRYEQYF.

This clone was detected once. The rearrangement uses TRBV14 and TRBJ2-1, with D unclear. From germline, CDR1 is SGHDN and CDR2 FVKESK. The CDR3 has 14 residues. The ends were cut back, 0 bases at V and 4 bases at J, with 7 bases in the middle. The CDR3 loop is CASSQETSYNEQFF. The CDR3 DNA follows: TGTGCCAGCAGCCAAGAAACCAGTTACAATGAGCAGTTCTTC.

For this clone: In the same sample, other DNA sequences code for this CDR3. This rearrangement joins TRBV18 to TRBJ2-5, with 8 bases identical to TRBD1. CDR3 length: 14 residues. From germline, CDR1 is KGHSH and CDR2 LQKENI. V gave up 2 bases and J gave up 2 bases; unmatched junction bases: 1. The CDR3 sequence is CASSPGTGQETQYF. As DNA, the CDR3 is TGTGCCAGCTCACCAGGGACAGGTCAAGAGACCCAGTACTTC. The full variable domain, rest sourced from reference TRBV18 and TRBJ2-5, is NAGVMQNPRHLVRRRGQEARLRCSPMKGHSHVYWYRQLPEEGLKFMVYLQKENIIDESGMPKERFSAEFPKEGPSILRIQQVVRGDSAAYFCASSPGTGQETQYFGPGTRLLVL.

J is TRBJ2-5 and V is TRBV30; 7 bases are shared with TRBD2. This CDR3 region has 14 residues. The trim removed 1 base at V and 1 base at J, leaving 3 bases unmatched. The germline V gene encodes CDR1 GTSNPN and CDR2 SVGIG (reference sequence). The CDR3 DNA sequence: TGTGCCTGGAGTGGGGGACTACCCCAAGAGACCCAGTACTTC. Protein product: CAWSGGLPQETQYF.

CDR3 DNA sequence: TGCGCCAGCAGCTTGGGTGTTGCTAGCGGGAGTACGGAGACCCAGTACTTC. Its protein is CASSLGVASGSTETQYF. J is TRBJ2-5 and V is TRBV5-1, with 10 bases aligning to TRBD2. This CDR3 spans 17 amino acids. CDR1 SGHRS and CDR2 YFSETQ come from the germline V gene. The V segment lost 0 bases and the J segment 5 bases; nucleotides outside the gene matches: 10.

This chain connects TRBV27 to TRBJ2-5; D not resolved. The closer fit of TRBJ2-7 to the DNA end suggests the J call may be wrong. The CDR3 loop spans 16 amino acids. From germline, CDR1 is MNHEY and CDR2 SMNVEV (reference sequence). The DNA for the CDR3 is TGTGCCAGCAGTTTAACGGTCGAAAAGGCCTCGTACGAGCAGTACTTC. This encodes CASSLTVEKASYEQYF.

The chain carries TRBV4-1 and TRBJ1-2, with D unclear. The CDR3 has 14 residues. Per germline, CDR1 MGHRA and CDR2 YSYEKL. V gave up 0 bases and J gave up 2 bases, with 7 bases separating them. The CDR3: CASSQDTANYGYTF. The DNA of the CDR3 is TGCGCCAGCAGCCAAGATACAGCGAACTATGGCTACACCTTC.

The CDR3 coding sequence is TGTGCCAGCAGTGGAGATGGCTACACCTTC. Translated: CASSGDGYTF. The gene calls are TRBV2 and TRBJ1-2, with D unresolved. This CDR3 is built from 10 residues. Deletions cut 4 bases from V and 6 bases from J, with 3 bases between. Per the germline V gene, CDR1 is SNHLY and CDR2 is FYNNEI.

V gene TRBV27 combines with J gene TRBJ2-7, with 8 bases fitting TRBD2. Per germline, CDR1 MNHEY and CDR2 SMNVEV (reference sequence). After removal of 5 bases from V and 2 bases from J, the junction contained 11 bases not matched to a gene. CDR3 length: 16 amino acids. CDR3 sequence: CASSKAGGGWAYEQYF. CDR3 nucleotide sequence: TGTGCCAGCAGTAAGGCGGGAGGAGGGTGGGCCTACGAGCAGTACTTC.

The chain carries TRBV7-8 and TRBJ2-1, with TRBD2 identical over 7 bases. CDR3 size: 16 residues. Germline CDR1 reads SGHVS; CDR2 reads FQNEAQ. Trimming at V came to 4 bases and at J to 8 bases, leaving 14 bases not matched to a gene. The CDR3 coding sequence is TGTGCCAGCAGCTCCATCGATGGCGGGAGTCCCGATGAGCAGTTCTTC. It is translated as CASSSIDGGSPDEQFF.

The V call is TRBV6-6, the J call TRBJ1-4; D is unresolved. V lost 6 bases, J lost 6 bases, and 17 bases lay in between. CDR3 length: 15 amino acids. The V gene's germline CDR1 is MNHNY and CDR2 SVGAGI (reference sequence). CDR3 loop: CASSRESGPYEKLFF. The CDR3 bases are TGTGCCAGCAGCCGGGAAAGCGGGCCTTATGAAAAACTGTTTTTT.

This clone was detected only once. The V and J genes are TRBV15 and TRBJ2-2; a weak D match, TRBD2 (5 bases). This CDR3 region has 14 residues. Germline-derived CDR1 and CDR2 are LNHNV and YYDKDF (reference sequence). V gave up 3 bases and J gave up 5 bases, with 10 bases separating them. CDR3 sequence reads: CATSRGEGTGELFF. The CDR3 region has the DNA TGTGCCACCAGCAGGGGAGAGGGAACCGGGGAGCTGTTTTTT. The variable domain in full, completed from reference TRBV15 and TRBJ2-2, reads DAMVIQNPRYQVTQFGKPVTLSCSQTLNHNVMYWYQQKSSQAPKLLFHYYDKDFNNEADTPDNFQSRRPNTSFCFLDIRSPGLGDTAMYLCATSRGEGTGELFFGEGSRLTVL.

The chain is built from TRBV9 and TRBJ1-1, with TRBD1 as a possible D gene (5 bases). Trimming removed 0 bases from V and 4 bases from J, with 10 bases in between. Germline assignment: CDR1 SGDLS and CDR2 YYNGEE. This CDR3 is built from 14 residues. The CDR3 sequence is CASSVDGTATEAFF. CDR3 DNA sequence: TGTGCCAGCAGCGTAGACGGGACTGCCACTGAAGCTTTCTTT.

The rearrangement joins TRBV6-5 to TRBJ2-7; D is ambiguous. This CDR3 is built from 15 residues. Trimming took 0 bases from V and 2 from J, leaving 11 bases between them. Per the germline V gene, CDR1 is MNHEY and CDR2 is SVGAGI. The CDR3 spells CASSYSYRDTYEQYF. CDR3 DNA: TGTGCCAGCAGTTACTCGTATCGCGACACCTACGAGCAGTACTTC.

This chain joins TRBV19 and TRBJ1-6; TRBD1 aligns across 8 bases. The ends lost 1 base at V and 6 bases at J; junction bases unmatched: 2. Germline V CDR1 and CDR2: LNHDA, SQIVND (reference sequence). The length of the CDR3 is 15 residues. The CDR3 protein is CASSIGQGSNSPLHF. The CDR3 DNA is TGTGCCAGTAGTATAGGACAGGGGAGTAATTCACCCCTCCACTTT.

This sequence joins TRBV28 and TRBJ1-4; 8 positions agree with TRBD1. This CDR3 has 14 amino acids. Germline assignment: CDR1 MDHEN and CDR2 SYDVKM. The J segment lost 10 bases and the V segment lost 3 bases, leaving 7 bases of the junction unmatched. CDR3: CASSFIRGLSKLFF. For the CDR3, the DNA is TGTGCCAGCAGTTTTATCAGGGGGCTATCAAAACTGTTTTTT. The whole variable domain, filled in from reference TRBV28 and TRBJ1-4, reads DVKVTQSSRYLVKRTGEKVFLECVQDMDHENMFWYRQDPGLGLRLIYFSYDVKMKEKGDIPEGYSVSREKKERFSLILESASTNQTSMYLCASSFIRGLSKLFFGSGTQLSVL.

The rearrangement links TRBV6-5 to TRBJ2-1, with a possible D match to TRBD2 (6 bases). The length of the CDR3 is 15 residues. The germline V gene encodes CDR1 MNHEY and CDR2 SVGAGI. V shed 4 bases and J shed 8 bases, with 18 bases lying between them. The CDR3 sequence is CASSFAGTQYYEQFF. For the CDR3, the DNA is TGTGCCAGCAGTTTCGCCGGGACTCAGTACTATGAGCAGTTCTTC.

The chain couples TRBV10-2 to TRBJ2-3, with 8 bases matching TRBD1. Per the germline V gene, CDR1 is WSHSY and CDR2 is SAAADI. V lost 6 bases and J lost 0; bases outside the gene matches: 8. The CDR3 has 16 residues. The DNA of the CDR3 is TGCGCCAGCAGAGGCCTTCGGACAGGGAGCACAGATACGCAGTATTTT. Its protein product is CASRGLRTGSTDTQYF.